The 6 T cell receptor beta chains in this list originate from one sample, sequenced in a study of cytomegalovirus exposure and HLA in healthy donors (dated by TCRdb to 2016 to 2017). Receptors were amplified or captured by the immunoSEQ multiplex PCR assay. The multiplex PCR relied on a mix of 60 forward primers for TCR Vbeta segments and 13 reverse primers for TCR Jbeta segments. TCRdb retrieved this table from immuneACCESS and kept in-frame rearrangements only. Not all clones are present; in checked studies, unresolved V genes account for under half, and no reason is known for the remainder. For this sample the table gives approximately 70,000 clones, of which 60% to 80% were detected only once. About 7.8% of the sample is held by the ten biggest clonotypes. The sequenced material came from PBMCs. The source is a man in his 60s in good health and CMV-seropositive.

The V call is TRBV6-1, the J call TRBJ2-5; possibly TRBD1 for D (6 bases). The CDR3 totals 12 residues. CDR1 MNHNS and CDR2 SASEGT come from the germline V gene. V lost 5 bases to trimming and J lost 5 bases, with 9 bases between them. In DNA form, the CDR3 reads TGTGCCAGCAGTACTAGGGGGGAGACCCAGTACTTC. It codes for CASSTRGETQYF.

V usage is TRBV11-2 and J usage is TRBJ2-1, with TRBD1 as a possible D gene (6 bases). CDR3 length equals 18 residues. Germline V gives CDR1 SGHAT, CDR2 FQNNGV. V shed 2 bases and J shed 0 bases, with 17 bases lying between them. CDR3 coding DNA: TGTGCCAGCAGCTTAAAGGCAGGGGTGGCCTACTCCTACAATGAGCAGTTCTTC. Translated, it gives CASSLKAGVAYSYNEQFF.

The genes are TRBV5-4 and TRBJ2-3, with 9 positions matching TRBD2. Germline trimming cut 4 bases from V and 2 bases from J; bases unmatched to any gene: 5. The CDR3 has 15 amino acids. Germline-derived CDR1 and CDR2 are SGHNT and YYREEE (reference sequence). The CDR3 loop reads CASSPTSGDTDTQYF. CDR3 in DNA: TGTGCCAGCAGCCCGACTAGCGGAGACACAGATACGCAGTATTTT.

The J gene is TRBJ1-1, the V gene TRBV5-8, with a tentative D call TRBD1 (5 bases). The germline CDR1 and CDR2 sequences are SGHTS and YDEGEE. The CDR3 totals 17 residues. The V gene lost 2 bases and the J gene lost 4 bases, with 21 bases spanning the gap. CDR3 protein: CASSFAWGGTTSTEAFF. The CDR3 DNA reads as TGTGCCAGCAGCTTCGCATGGGGAGGGACGACGAGCACTGAAGCTTTCTTT. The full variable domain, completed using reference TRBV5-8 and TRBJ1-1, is EAGVTQSPTHLIKTRGQQATLRCSPISGHTSVYWYQQALGLGLQFLLWYDEGEERNRGNFPPRFSGRQFPNYSSELNVNALELEDSALYLCASSFAWGGTTSTEAFFGQGTRLTVV.

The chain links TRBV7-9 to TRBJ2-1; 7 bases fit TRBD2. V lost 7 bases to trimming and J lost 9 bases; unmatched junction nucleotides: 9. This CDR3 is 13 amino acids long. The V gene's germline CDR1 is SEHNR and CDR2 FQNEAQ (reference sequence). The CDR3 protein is CASTSGGGFEQFF. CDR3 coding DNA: TGTGCCAGCACCTCTGGCGGGGGTTTTGAGCAGTTCTTC.

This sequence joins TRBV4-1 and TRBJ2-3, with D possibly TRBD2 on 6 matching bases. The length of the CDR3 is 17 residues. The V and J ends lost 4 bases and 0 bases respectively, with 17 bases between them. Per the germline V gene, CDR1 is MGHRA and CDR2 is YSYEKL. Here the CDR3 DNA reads TGCGCCAGCAGCCCTTTGGGACTCACCTACAGCACAGATACGCAGTATTTT. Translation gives CASSPLGLTYSTDTQYF.